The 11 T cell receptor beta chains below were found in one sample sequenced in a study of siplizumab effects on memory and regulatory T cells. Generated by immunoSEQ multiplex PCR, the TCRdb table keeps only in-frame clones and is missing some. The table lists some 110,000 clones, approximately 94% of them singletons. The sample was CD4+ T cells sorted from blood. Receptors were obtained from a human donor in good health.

This chain's CDR3 is CASSLYPGQTEGNQPQHF. CDR3 coding DNA: TGCGCCAGCAGCCTCTATCCTGGACAGACCGAGGGCAATCAGCCCCAGCATTTT. J is TRBJ1-5 and V is TRBV4-1; tentatively, D is TRBD1 (6 bases). The CDR3 sequence is 18 residues long. CDR1 and CDR2 from the germline V gene are MGHRA and YSYEKL. V lost 4 bases and J 2 bases, leaving 21 bases between the germline ends.

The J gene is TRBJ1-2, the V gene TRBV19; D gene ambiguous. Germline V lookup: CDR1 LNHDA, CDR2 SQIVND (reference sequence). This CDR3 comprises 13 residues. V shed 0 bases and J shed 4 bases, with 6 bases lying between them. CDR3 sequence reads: CASSIDGGYGYTF. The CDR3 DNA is TGTGCCAGTAGTATAGATGGAGGCTATGGCTACACCTTC.

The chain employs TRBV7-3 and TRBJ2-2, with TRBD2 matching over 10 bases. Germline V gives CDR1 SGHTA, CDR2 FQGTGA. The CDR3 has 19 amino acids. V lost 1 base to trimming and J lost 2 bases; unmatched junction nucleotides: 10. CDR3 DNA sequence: TGTGCCAGCAGCTTAATGAGGTCTAGCGGGAGTAGAAACACCGGGGAGCTGTTTTTT. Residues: CASSLMRSSGSRNTGELFF.

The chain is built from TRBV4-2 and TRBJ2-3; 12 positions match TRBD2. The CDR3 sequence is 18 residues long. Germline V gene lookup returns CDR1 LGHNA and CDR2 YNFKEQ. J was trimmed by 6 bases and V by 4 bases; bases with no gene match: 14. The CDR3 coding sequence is TGTGCCAGCAGCCCGACCCCTAGCGGGAGGGCCGTCGTTGATACGCAGTATTTT. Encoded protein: CASSPTPSGRAVVDTQYF.

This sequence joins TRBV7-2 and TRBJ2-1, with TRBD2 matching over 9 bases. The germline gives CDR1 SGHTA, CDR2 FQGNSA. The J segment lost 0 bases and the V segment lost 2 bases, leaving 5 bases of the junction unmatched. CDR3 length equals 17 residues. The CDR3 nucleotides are TGTGCCAGCAGCTTACAGCCACTAGCGGGCTCCTACAATGAGCAGTTCTTC. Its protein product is CASSLQPLAGSYNEQFF.

CDR3 coding DNA: TGTGCCAGCAGCTTACGGGGTCGAAGCACAGATACGCAGTATTTT. Its protein product is CASSLRGRSTDTQYF. V and J are TRBV7-3 and TRBJ2-3, with D possibly TRBD2 on 5 matching bases. Germline V lookup: CDR1 SGHTA, CDR2 FQGTGA. With 2 bases removed from V and 0 bases from J, the gap between germline ends came to 9 bases. The CDR3 is 15 amino acids. The variable domain in full, with the rest retrieved from reference TRBV7-3 and TRBJ2-3, is GAGVSQTPSNKVTEKGKYVELRCDPISGHTALYWYRQSLGQGPEFLIYFQGTGAADDSGLPNDRFFAVRPEGSVSTLKIQRTERGDSAVYLCASSLRGRSTDTQYFGPGTRLTVL.

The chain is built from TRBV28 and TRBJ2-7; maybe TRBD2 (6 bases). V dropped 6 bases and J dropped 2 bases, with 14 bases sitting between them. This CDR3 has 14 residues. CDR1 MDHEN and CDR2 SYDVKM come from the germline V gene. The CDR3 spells CASSYSGLTYEQYF. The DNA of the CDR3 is TGTGCCAGCAGCTATTCGGGACTTACCTACGAGCAGTACTTC.

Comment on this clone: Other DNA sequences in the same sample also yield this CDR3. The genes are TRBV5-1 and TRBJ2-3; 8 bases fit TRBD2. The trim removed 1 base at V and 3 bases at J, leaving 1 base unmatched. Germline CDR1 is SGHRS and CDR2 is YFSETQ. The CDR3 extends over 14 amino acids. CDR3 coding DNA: TGCGCCAGCAGCTTGAGCGGGAGTACAGATACGCAGTATTTT. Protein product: CASSLSGSTDTQYF.

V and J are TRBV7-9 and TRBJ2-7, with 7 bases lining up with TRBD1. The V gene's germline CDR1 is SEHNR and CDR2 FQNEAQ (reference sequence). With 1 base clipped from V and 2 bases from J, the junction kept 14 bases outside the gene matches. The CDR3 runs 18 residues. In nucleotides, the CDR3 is TGTGCCAGCAGCTTAGGGGTAAGAGGGAATACAGGGGCCTACGAGCAGTACTTC. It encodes CASSLGVRGNTGAYEQYF.

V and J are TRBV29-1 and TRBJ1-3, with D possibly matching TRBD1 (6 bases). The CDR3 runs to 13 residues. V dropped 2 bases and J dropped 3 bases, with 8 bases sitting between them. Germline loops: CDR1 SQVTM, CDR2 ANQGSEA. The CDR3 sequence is CSVETGIGNTIYF. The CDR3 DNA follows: TGCAGCGTTGAAACAGGGATTGGAAACACCATATATTTT.

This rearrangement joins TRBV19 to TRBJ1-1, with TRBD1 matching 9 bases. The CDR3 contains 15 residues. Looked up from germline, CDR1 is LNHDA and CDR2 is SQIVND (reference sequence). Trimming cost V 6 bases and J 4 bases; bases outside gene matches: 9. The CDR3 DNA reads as TGTGCCAGTAGGCGGGACAGGGTTTCGGGCACTGAAGCTTTCTTT. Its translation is CASRRDRVSGTEAFF. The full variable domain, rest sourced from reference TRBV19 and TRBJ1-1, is DGGITQSPKYLFRKEGQNVTLSCEQNLNHDAMYWYRQDPGQGLRLIYYSQIVNDFQKGDIAEGYSVSREKKESFPLTVTSAQKNPTAFYLCASRRDRVSGTEAFFGQGTRLTVV.